The 11 T cell receptor beta chains listed next were all sequenced from one sample in a study of blood T cell repertoires in COVID-19. The method was immunoSEQ multiplex PCR; TCRdb's version includes in-frame clones alone and lacks a portion of them. The repertoire includes roughly 29,000 clones, about 78% of them detected once, and around a fifth sits in the top ten. What was sequenced was peripheral blood. The receptor source for this set is a boy aged 2-9 years with active or convalescent COVID-19.

As concerns this clone: The junction shows a germline mismatch at one end, possibly a read error. The V gene is TRBV18, the J gene TRBJ1-3; D is unresolved. Germline V gene sequence: CDR1 KGHSH, CDR2 LQKENI. The CDR3 sequence is 15 residues long. The CDR3 DNA sequence: TGTGCCAGCTCACCGTTCCCCGTCTCTAGAAACACCATATATTTT. Its protein product is CASSPFPVSRNTIYF.

The chain employs TRBV6-2 or TRBV6-3 and TRBJ2-7; 8 nucleotides align to TRBD2. V shed 5 bases, J shed 11 bases, and the junction held 17 bases outside the gene matches. CDR1 is MNHEY and CDR2 is SVGEGT in the germline V gene. This CDR3 is built from 15 residues. The CDR3 sequence is CASSTFGLADVRKYF. The CDR3 DNA follows: TGTGCCAGCAGTACATTCGGACTAGCCGATGTTAGGAAGTACTTC.

The chain is built from TRBV7-8 and TRBJ2-6; D might be TRBD1 (6 bases). Trimming took 2 bases from V and 0 from J, leaving 14 bases between them. This CDR3 is 18 amino acids long. Per germline, CDR1 SGHVS and CDR2 FQNEAQ. For the CDR3, the DNA is TGTGCCAGCAGCTTACCTAGGGGACAACCCTCTGGGGCCAACGTCCTGACTTTC. Translating gives CASSLPRGQPSGANVLTF.

The rearrangement joins TRBV25-1 to TRBJ2-5, with 7 nucleotides matching TRBD2. The CDR3 consists of 17 residues. Trimming cost V 0 bases and J 5 bases; bases outside gene matches: 12. Per the germline V gene, CDR1 is MGHDK and CDR2 is SYGVNS. CDR3 amino acids: CASSEYSAGLGGETQYF. CDR3 bases: TGTGCCAGCAGTGAATATAGCGCCGGACTAGGAGGGGAGACCCAGTACTTC.

V gene TRBV5-1 combines with J gene TRBJ1-1, with D possibly matching TRBD1 (5 bases). There are 13 residues in the CDR3. In germline, CDR1 is SGHRS, CDR2 YFSETQ. Trimming left V 4 bases short and J 2 bases short, with 9 bases between. CDR3 sequence reads: CASSTDSNTEAFF. CDR3 DNA: TGCGCCAGCAGCACTGACAGCAACACTGAAGCTTTCTTT.

This chain links TRBV7-2 with TRBJ2-4; 7 positions match TRBD2. Unmatched junction bases numbered 17, after V lost 6 bases and J lost 0 bases. The CDR3 is 19 residues long. CDR1 and CDR2 from the germline V gene are SGHTA and FQGNSA. CDR3 bases: TGTGCCAGCAGTCCCCCGGTTGGCGGGGGTGGAATAGCCAAAAACATTCAGTACTTC. Its protein is CASSPPVGGGGIAKNIQYF.

The chain has TRBV7-9 and TRBJ2-1; D is possibly TRBD1 (6 bases). The ends were cut back, 5 bases at V and 9 bases at J, with 23 bases in the middle. Per the germline V gene, CDR1 is SEHNR and CDR2 is FQNEAQ (reference sequence). This CDR3 region has 16 residues. The CDR3 DNA sequence: TGTGCCAGCAGCCCAACTACAGGGCGAAGTACCAGTGAGCAGTTCTTC. This translates into CASSPTTGRSTSEQFF.

V usage is TRBV30 and J usage is TRBJ1-5; D is possibly TRBD1 (6 bases). From germline, CDR1 is GTSNPN and CDR2 SVGIG (reference sequence). This CDR3 region has 13 residues. V was cut by 2 bases and J by 6 bases, with 11 bases left in between. In nucleotides, the CDR3 is TGTGCCTGGAGTTTCCAGGGGATTCAGCCCCAGCATTTT. Amino acid sequence: CAWSFQGIQPQHF.

This chain links TRBV7-2 with TRBJ2-7, with a weak D call TRBD2 (5 bases). V was shortened by 5 bases and J by 4 bases, with 12 bases between the two germline ends. The V gene's germline CDR1 is SGHTA and CDR2 FQGNSA. The CDR3 consists of 13 residues. The CDR3 nucleotides read TGTGCCAGCAGCCTCGGACTCCAGTACGAGCAGTACTTC. It yields the protein CASSLGLQYEQYF.

The gene calls are TRBV7-8 and TRBJ2-3; D gene ambiguous. The V end was cut by 0 bases, the J end by 5 bases, with 9 bases between. Germline values: CDR1 SGHVS, CDR2 FQNEAQ. The CDR3 has 14 amino acids. The CDR3 is CASSLALSGDTQYF. As DNA, the CDR3 is TGTGCCAGCAGCTTAGCGCTTTCCGGAGATACGCAGTATTTT.

This clone was picked up a small number of times. This chain uses TRBV5-1 with TRBJ2-5, with 11 bases fitting TRBD2. The CDR3 is made up of 16 amino acids. Trimming removed 1 base from V and 7 bases from J; junction bases left unmatched: 9. Germline loops: CDR1 SGHRS, CDR2 YFSETQ. DNA for the CDR3: TGCGCCAGCAGCTTGAGAACCCTTACTAGCGGGGGGACCCAGTACTTC. Translated: CASSLRTLTSGGTQYF. The full variable domain, with the rest looked up from reference TRBV5-1 and TRBJ2-5, is KAGVTQTPRYLIKTRGQQVTLSCSPISGHRSVSWYQQTPGQGLQFLFEYFSETQRNKGNFPGRFSGRQFSNSRSEMNVSTLELGDSALYLCASSLRTLTSGGTQYFGPGTRLLVL.